The rows below give T cell receptor beta chains drawn from one sample of a study of blood T cell repertoires in COVID-19. Assay: immunoSEQ multiplex PCR; the TCRdb copy retains only in-frame clones and omits some. The sample lists around 230,000 clones, about 80% occurring once. The sample consisted of peripheral blood. The source of these receptors is a woman of 80 years or more with acute or convalescent COVID-19. The CDR3 runs from the conserved cysteine through the conserved F or W. The D gene is left open where the match is weak. Only part of the rows carry a size: once, few, many, or a class if the clone is expanded.

V gene: TRBV3-1/TRBV3-2; clone size: .; D gene: TRBD2; J gene: TRBJ2-1; CDR3 length: 15; CDR3 protein: CASSLSGAFVDEQFF; CDR3 DNA: TGTGCCAGCAGCCTCAGCGGGGCATTCGTCGATGAGCAGTTCTTC
V gene: TRBV7-6; clone size: .; D gene: TRBD1; J gene: TRBJ1-5; CDR3 length: 18; CDR3 protein: CASSPEGTGTGWVKPQHF; CDR3 DNA: TGTGCCAGCAGCCCCGAAGGGACTGGGACAGGGTGGGTTAAGCCCCAGCATTTT
V gene: TRBV9; clone size: .; D gene: TRBD2; J gene: TRBJ2-1; CDR3 length: 16; CDR3 protein: CASSPRTSGGTNEQFF; CDR3 DNA: TGTGCCAGCAGCCCGCGGACTAGCGGGGGGACAAATGAGCAGTTCTTC
V gene: TRBV4-2; clone size: .; D gene: .; J gene: TRBJ1-2; CDR3 length: 15; CDR3 protein: CASSQDFGDIHGYTF; CDR3 DNA: TGTGCCAGCAGCCAAGATTTCGGGGACATTCATGGCTACACCTTC
V gene: TRBV2; clone size: .; D gene: .; J gene: TRBJ2-7; CDR3 length: 15; CDR3 protein: CASSDGTVLGGAQYF; CDR3 DNA: TGTGCCAGCAGTGACGGGACAGTGCTCGGGGGGGCGCAGTACTTC
V gene: TRBV5-4; clone size: .; D gene: TRBD2; J gene: TRBJ2-3; CDR3 length: 14; CDR3 protein: CASTGGGPTDTQYF; CDR3 DNA: TGTGCCAGCACGGGAGGGGGGCCGACAGATACGCAGTATTTT
V gene: TRBV19; clone size: .; D gene: TRBD2; J gene: TRBJ2-1; CDR3 length: 15; CDR3 protein: CASSTTGGVVNEQFF; CDR3 DNA: TGTGCCAGTAGTACAACCGGGGGGGTTGTCAATGAGCAGTTCTTC
V gene: TRBV5-5; clone size: .; D gene: .; J gene: TRBJ1-5; CDR3 length: 17; CDR3 protein: CASSPHPRPGNNQPQHF; CDR3 DNA: TGTGCCAGCAGCCCCCATCCCAGGCCAGGGAACAATCAGCCCCAGCATTTT
V gene: TRBV12-3/TRBV12-4; clone size: .; D gene: .; J gene: TRBJ1-6; CDR3 length: 12; CDR3 protein: CASSPGDSPLHF; CDR3 DNA: TGTGCCAGCAGCCCCGGGGATTCACCCCTCCACTTT
V gene: TRBV5-1; clone size: .; D gene: TRBD1; J gene: TRBJ2-7; CDR3 length: 14; CDR3 protein: CASSLWTGGSEQYF; CDR3 DNA: TGCGCCAGCAGCTTATGGACAGGGGGAAGCGAGCAGTACTTC
V gene: TRBV6-1; clone size: .; D gene: .; J gene: TRBJ2-2; CDR3 length: 18; CDR3 protein: CASSEAVLGAANTGELFF; CDR3 DNA: TGTGCCAGCAGTGAAGCGGTCCTGGGGGCGGCGAACACCGGGGAGCTGTTTTTT
V gene: TRBV2; clone size: .; D gene: TRBD2; J gene: TRBJ2-5; CDR3 length: 15; CDR3 protein: CASKIGSGGLETQYF; CDR3 DNA: TGTGCCAGCAAGATTGGTAGCGGGGGGTTGGAGACCCAGTACTTC
V gene: TRBV5-1; clone size: .; D gene: TRBD2; J gene: TRBJ2-5; CDR3 length: 14; CDR3 protein: CASTRGVSQETQYF; CDR3 DNA: TGCGCCAGCACCCGGGGGGTGAGTCAAGAGACCCAGTACTTC
V gene: TRBV29-1; clone size: .; D gene: .; J gene: TRBJ1-3; CDR3 length: 13; CDR3 protein: CSATRGSGNTIYF; CDR3 DNA: TGCAGCGCCACGAGAGGCTCTGGAAACACCATATATTTT
V gene: TRBV19; clone size: .; D gene: .; J gene: TRBJ1-5; CDR3 length: 15; CDR3 protein: CASSWGSRANQPQHF; CDR3 DNA: TGTGCCAGTAGTTGGGGAAGCAGGGCAAATCAGCCCCAGCATTTT
V gene: TRBV2; clone size: .; D gene: .; J gene: TRBJ1-5; CDR3 length: 16; CDR3 protein: CASSLKGLKGDQPQHF; CDR3 DNA: TGTGCCAGCAGTTTGAAGGGGCTGAAGGGGGATCAGCCCCAGCATTTT
V gene: TRBV30; clone size: .; D gene: .; J gene: TRBJ1-2; CDR3 length: 15; CDR3 protein: CAWRGGGQANYGYTF; CDR3 DNA: TGTGCCTGGAGGGGCGGGGGGCAAGCTAACTATGGCTACACCTTC
V gene: TRBV6-5; clone size: once; D gene: .; J gene: TRBJ1-1; CDR3 length: 13; CDR3 protein: CASSYRGGGEAFF; CDR3 DNA: TGTGCCAGCAGTTACAGGGGAGGAGGTGAAGCTTTCTTT
V gene: TRBV5-1; clone size: .; D gene: .; J gene: TRBJ2-7; CDR3 length: 13; CDR3 protein: CASSFPGIYEQYF; CDR3 DNA: TGCGCCAGCAGCTTCCCAGGGATCTACGAGCAGTACTTC
V gene: TRBV29-1; clone size: .; D gene: TRBD1; J gene: TRBJ2-3; CDR3 length: 13; CDR3 protein: CSVGEAGGDTQYF; CDR3 DNA: TGCAGCGTTGGAGAGGCAGGGGGAGATACGCAGTATTTT
V gene: TRBV27; clone size: .; D gene: TRBD1; J gene: TRBJ1-1; CDR3 length: 14; CDR3 protein: CASSPRDRVTEAFF; CDR3 DNA: TGTGCCAGCAGTCCAAGGGACAGGGTTACTGAAGCTTTCTTT
V gene: TRBV4-2; clone size: .; D gene: TRBD2; J gene: TRBJ2-1; CDR3 length: 16; CDR3 protein: CASSHLAGGSYNEQFF; CDR3 DNA: TGTGCCAGCAGCCATCTAGCGGGGGGCTCCTACAATGAGCAGTTCTTC
V gene: TRBV10-3; clone size: .; D gene: .; J gene: TRBJ2-3; CDR3 length: 15; CDR3 protein: CAISGGEQGTDTQYF; CDR3 DNA: TGTGCCATCAGTGGGGGAGAACAGGGTACAGATACGCAGTATTTT
V gene: TRBV27; clone size: .; D gene: TRBD2; J gene: TRBJ2-7; CDR3 length: 14; CDR3 protein: CASSRLAGLNEQYF; CDR3 DNA: TGTGCCAGCAGTAGACTAGCGGGGCTCAACGAGCAGTACTTC
V gene: TRBV2; clone size: .; D gene: .; J gene: TRBJ2-7; CDR3 length: 11; CDR3 protein: CASRMDNGQYF; CDR3 DNA: TGTGCCAGCAGAATGGACAACGGGCAGTACTTC
V gene: TRBV7-9; clone size: .; D gene: .; J gene: TRBJ2-3; CDR3 length: 13; CDR3 protein: CASSFSNTDTQYF; CDR3 DNA: TGTGCCAGCAGCTTTAGTAATACAGATACGCAGTATTTT
V gene: TRBV28; clone size: .; D gene: .; J gene: TRBJ1-5; CDR3 length: 17; CDR3 protein: CASSSFSPRVSNQPQHF; CDR3 DNA: TGTGCCAGCAGTTCTTTCAGTCCCAGGGTTAGCAATCAGCCCCAGCATTTT
V gene: TRBV7-2; clone size: .; D gene: .; J gene: TRBJ2-3; CDR3 length: 17; CDR3 protein: CASSLAWGGGSTDTQYF; CDR3 DNA: TGTGCCAGCAGCTTAGCTTGGGGGGGCGGGAGCACAGATACGCAGTATTTT
V gene: TRBV6-5; clone size: .; D gene: .; J gene: TRBJ1-1; CDR3 length: 14; CDR3 protein: CASTRGGANTEAFF; CDR3 DNA: TGTGCCAGCACGAGGGGGGGAGCGAACACTGAAGCTTTCTTT
V gene: TRBV28; clone size: few; D gene: TRBD1; J gene: TRBJ1-4; CDR3 length: 14; CDR3 protein: CASSLTGVNEKLFF; CDR3 DNA: TGTGCCAGCAGCCTTACAGGGGTTAATGAAAAACTGTTTTTT
V gene: TRBV29-1; clone size: .; D gene: .; J gene: TRBJ2-7; CDR3 length: 12; CDR3 protein: CSVGQLGGEQYF; CDR3 DNA: TGCAGCGTTGGACAGCTGGGAGGTGAGCAGTACTTC
V gene: TRBV2; clone size: few; D gene: .; J gene: TRBJ1-5; CDR3 length: 13; CDR3 protein: CASRGAVLLSQHF; CDR3 DNA: TGTGCCAGCAGGGGGGCAGTCCTTTTGTCCCAGCATTTT
V gene: TRBV19; clone size: .; D gene: TRBD1; J gene: TRBJ2-2; CDR3 length: 13; CDR3 protein: CAIMDRGSGELFF; CDR3 DNA: TGTGCCATTATGGACAGGGGGTCCGGGGAGCTGTTTTTT
V gene: TRBV5-1; clone size: .; D gene: .; J gene: TRBJ1-2; CDR3 length: 13; CDR3 protein: CASSLAADYGYTF; CDR3 DNA: TGCGCCAGCAGCTTGGCGGCGGACTATGGCTACACCTTC
V gene: TRBV3-1/TRBV3-2; clone size: .; D gene: .; J gene: TRBJ1-2; CDR3 length: 14; CDR3 protein: CASSQAGQGSGYTF; CDR3 DNA: TGTGCCAGCAGCCAAGCTGGGCAGGGGAGCGGCTACACCTTC
V gene: TRBV11-2; clone size: .; D gene: TRBD1; J gene: TRBJ2-2; CDR3 length: 16; CDR3 protein: CASSLGTGVSTGELFF; CDR3 DNA: TGTGCCAGCAGCCTCGGGACAGGGGTTTCTACCGGGGAGCTGTTTTTT
V gene: TRBV6-5; clone size: .; D gene: .; J gene: TRBJ2-2; CDR3 length: 15; CDR3 protein: CASSYETGVTGELFF; CDR3 DNA: TGTGCCAGCAGTTACGAGACAGGTGTCACCGGGGAGCTGTTTTTT
V gene: TRBV6-6; clone size: .; D gene: TRBD1; J gene: TRBJ1-2; CDR3 length: 13; CDR3 protein: CASRETGGYGYTF; CDR3 DNA: TGTGCCAGCAGGGAGACAGGGGGGTATGGCTACACCTTC
V gene: TRBV5-6; clone size: .; D gene: .; J gene: TRBJ1-6; CDR3 length: 14; CDR3 protein: CASSSRSYNSPLHF; CDR3 DNA: TGTGCCAGCAGTAGCCGCTCCTATAATTCACCCCTCCACTTT
V gene: TRBV28; clone size: .; D gene: TRBD1; J gene: TRBJ2-7; CDR3 length: 14; CDR3 protein: CASTVGQGAVEQYF; CDR3 DNA: TGTGCCAGCACCGTCGGACAGGGGGCGGTCGAGCAGTACTTC
V gene: TRBV2; clone size: .; D gene: TRBD1; J gene: TRBJ2-5; CDR3 length: 13; CDR3 protein: CATGPTQGETQYF; CDR3 DNA: TGTGCCACCGGGCCGACACAGGGGGAGACCCAGTACTTC
V gene: TRBV28; clone size: .; D gene: TRBD2; J gene: TRBJ2-7; CDR3 length: 13; CDR3 protein: CASRRGGLNEQYF; CDR3 DNA: TGTGCCAGCAGGCGGGGGGGTTTGAACGAGCAGTACTTC
V gene: TRBV24-1; clone size: .; D gene: TRBD1; J gene: TRBJ2-1; CDR3 length: 15; CDR3 protein: CATSVGGQGRNEQFF; CDR3 DNA: TGTGCCACCAGTGTGGGGGGACAGGGGAGGAATGAGCAGTTCTTC
V gene: TRBV5-1; clone size: .; D gene: .; J gene: TRBJ1-4; CDR3 length: 15; CDR3 protein: CASSLEQPPMEKLFF; CDR3 DNA: TGCGCCAGCAGCTTGGAACAGCCCCCCATGGAAAAACTGTTTTTT
V gene: TRBV6-5; clone size: .; D gene: .; J gene: TRBJ2-7; CDR3 length: 15; CDR3 protein: CASSYSQHQGYEQYF; CDR3 DNA: TGTGCCAGCAGTTACTCCCAACACCAGGGCTACGAGCAGTACTTC